The 10 T cell receptor beta chains given below trace back to one sample, sequenced in a study of blood T cell repertoires in COVID-19 (dated by TCRdb to about 2020). The library was produced with the immunoSEQ multiplex PCR assay. TCRdb holds this immuneACCESS table with in-frame rearrangements only. Some clones are missing; in checked studies, unresolved V genes explain under half, and the rest has no known cause. The sample table shows roughly 200,000 clones, and more than 80% are seen once. Jointly, the top ten make up roughly 6.2% of the sample. Material: PBMCs or T cells enriched from blood (not recorded which). Receptors originate from a middle-aged man who had recovered from COVID-19.

This chain connects TRBV5-1 to TRBJ2-1; tentatively, D is TRBD1 (7 bases). Germline CDR1 SGHRS, CDR2 YFSETQ. Trimming took off 3 bases at V and 6 bases at J, with 16 bases between the two ends. The length of the CDR3 is 15 residues. CDR3 loop: CASSSDQGGRNEQFF. CDR3 nucleotide sequence: TGCGCCAGCAGCTCGGATCAGGGGGGTCGCAATGAGCAGTTCTTC.

The chain recombines TRBV28 with TRBJ2-3; 8 bases align to TRBD2. The CDR3 covers 15 residues. The trim removed 8 bases at V and 8 bases at J, leaving 15 bases unmatched. Germline CDR1 and CDR2: MDHEN and SYDVKM. The CDR3 region is CASGDGTRGVGTQYF. The CDR3 DNA reads as TGTGCCAGCGGCGACGGGACTAGGGGGGTGGGTACGCAGTATTTT.

This clone was seen a single time. The rearrangement uses TRBV7-2 and TRBJ2-1; possibly TRBD2 for D (6 bases). Per the germline V gene, CDR1 is SGHTA and CDR2 is FQGNSA. Trimming left V 4 bases short and J 8 bases short, with 12 bases between. This CDR3 has 13 amino acids. Here the CDR3 reads CASSSRTIYEQFF. DNA of the CDR3: TGTGCCAGCAGCTCCCGGACTATCTATGAGCAGTTCTTC.

The chain is built from TRBV7-8 and TRBJ1-1; D not certain. The CDR3 is made up of 15 amino acids. Looked up from germline, CDR1 is SGHVS and CDR2 is FQNEAQ. V was clipped by 2 bases and J by 11 bases, with 21 bases between them. The CDR3 spells CASSLSPHGMGGAFF. In DNA form, the CDR3 reads TGTGCCAGCAGCTTAAGTCCCCACGGGATGGGAGGCGCTTTCTTT.

This rearrangement joins TRBV28 to TRBJ2-1; 7 nucleotides align to TRBD1. CDR1 is MDHEN, CDR2 SYDVKM, per germline. The CDR3 length is 16 residues. Trimming removed 4 bases from V and 6 bases from J; junction bases left unmatched: 12. The CDR3 here is CASSSMTPTGVNEQFF. For the CDR3, the DNA is TGTGCCAGCAGTTCCATGACCCCCACAGGGGTCAATGAGCAGTTCTTC.

This chain links TRBV18 with TRBJ2-1; 9 bases align to TRBD2. This CDR3 is built from 16 residues. V was clipped by 3 bases and J by 7 bases; unmatched bases: 10. CDR1 is KGHSH and CDR2 is LQKENI in the germline V gene. The CDR3 region is CASSPAGGLVGNEQFF. CDR3 coding DNA: TGTGCCAGCTCACCGGCGGGAGGGCTAGTTGGTAATGAGCAGTTCTTC.

The J gene is TRBJ2-3, the V gene TRBV11-3; tentative D call: TRBD1 (6 bases). V dropped 4 bases and J dropped 2 bases, with 13 bases sitting between them. The CDR3 consists of 15 residues. In germline, CDR1 is SGHNT, CDR2 YENEEA. This CDR3 reads CASSSLDSDTDTQYF. Here the CDR3 DNA reads TGTGCCAGCAGCTCGCTGGACAGCGACACAGATACGCAGTATTTT.

This chain's CDR3 is CAWIAEANYGYTF. The CDR3, as DNA: TGTGCCTGGATCGCGGAAGCTAACTATGGCTACACCTTC. This rearrangement joins TRBV30 to TRBJ1-2; D ambiguous. CDR3 size: 13 residues. The germline gives CDR1 GTSNPN, CDR2 SVGIG (reference sequence). Trimming shortened V by 4 bases and J by 0 bases, and 9 bases separated the two germline ends.

This chain's CDR3 is CASSPLNTEAFF. The CDR3 DNA follows: TGTGCCAGCAGCCCCTTGAACACTGAAGCTTTCTTT. The chain uses TRBV7-8 and TRBJ1-1; no definite D call. This CDR3 is 12 amino acids long. Trimming took 5 bases from V and 0 from J, leaving 4 bases between them. In germline, CDR1 is SGHVS, CDR2 FQNEAQ.

This clone was recorded once. The genes are TRBV19 and TRBJ2-7; 11 bases align to TRBD1. J was trimmed by 5 bases and V by 6 bases; bases with no gene match: 6. The CDR3 spans 14 residues. The germline CDR1 and CDR2 sequences are LNHDA and SQIVND (reference sequence). The CDR3 DNA reads as TGTGCCAGTAGACAGGACAGGGGGCGGCACGAGCAGTACTTC. Its protein product is CASRQDRGRHEQYF.